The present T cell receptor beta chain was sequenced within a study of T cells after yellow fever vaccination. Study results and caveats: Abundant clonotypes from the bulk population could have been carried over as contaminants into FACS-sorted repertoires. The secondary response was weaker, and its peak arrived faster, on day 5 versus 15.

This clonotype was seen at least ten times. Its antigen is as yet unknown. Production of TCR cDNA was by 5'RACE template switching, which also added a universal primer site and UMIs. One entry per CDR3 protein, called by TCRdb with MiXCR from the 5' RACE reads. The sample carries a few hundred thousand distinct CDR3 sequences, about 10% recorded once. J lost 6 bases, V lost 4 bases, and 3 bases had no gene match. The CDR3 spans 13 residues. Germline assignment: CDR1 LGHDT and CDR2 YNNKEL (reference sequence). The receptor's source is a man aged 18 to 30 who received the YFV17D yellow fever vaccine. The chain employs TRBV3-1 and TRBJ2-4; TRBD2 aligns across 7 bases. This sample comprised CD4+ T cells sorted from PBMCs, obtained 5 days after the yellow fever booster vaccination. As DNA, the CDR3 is TGTGCCAGCAGCCCCGGGGGGACAAACATTCAGTACTTC. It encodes CASSPGGTNIQYF.